This passage covers 6 T cell receptor beta chains from one sample sequenced in a study of shared clonotypes between healthy human individuals. Profiling relied on immunoSEQ multiplex PCR, and the TCRdb table lists in-frame clones only, not all of them. The data show some 790,000 clones, 55% to 80% seen once. Specimen: memory CD4+ T cells sorted from blood. Subset noted: CD45RA-negative fraction. The receptors were sampled from a woman younger than 45 in good health.

As to this clone: This same CDR3 is encoded by further DNA sequences in the sample. This sequence joins TRBV2 and TRBJ2-3; the D gene could be TRBD1 or TRBD2 (6 bases each). CDR3 length: 12 residues. Trimming cost V 6 bases and J 4 bases, with 8 bases left between them. Germline V gene lookup returns CDR1 SNHLY and CDR2 FYNNEI. The CDR3 DNA follows: TGTGCCAGCAGGGGGGGCGCAGATACGCAGTATTTT. It is translated as CASRGGADTQYF.

The J gene is TRBJ2-1, the V gene TRBV30; D gene ambiguous. Germline CDR1 and CDR2: GTSNPN and SVGIG (reference sequence). The V end lost 2 bases, the J end lost 6 bases, and 11 bases lay between the germline ends. CDR3 size: 13 residues. Here the CDR3 reads CAWSPDAFNEQFF. The DNA of the CDR3 is TGTGCCTGGAGTCCGGACGCGTTCAATGAGCAGTTCTTC.

The chain has TRBV28 and TRBJ1-2, with unresolved D. The germline V gene has CDR1 MDHEN and CDR2 SYDVKM. CDR3 length: 13 residues. The V gene lost 5 bases and the J gene lost 2 bases, with 9 bases spanning the gap. CDR3 DNA: TGTGCCAGCAGTAACCCAAGCAACTATGGCTACACCTTC. Protein product: CASSNPSNYGYTF.

The chain employs TRBV11-3 and TRBJ2-5; 9 positions agree with TRBD2. The V gene's germline CDR1 is SGHNT and CDR2 YENEEA. V shed 1 base and J 2 bases; nucleotides not matched to a gene: 2. The CDR3 extends over 15 amino acids. The CDR3 here is CASSLAAGGQETQYF. The CDR3 DNA follows: TGTGCCAGCAGCTTAGCTGCGGGAGGGCAAGAGACCCAGTACTTC.

In regard to this clone: One end of the junction fails to match germline, which may point to a read error. The chain combines TRBV19 with TRBJ1-3; no definite D call. Germline CDR1 LNHDA, CDR2 SQIVND (reference sequence). The CDR3 spans 12 residues. The DNA for the CDR3 is TGTGCCAGTAGTAACCCCCCAGACCGATCGGCTTTT. It translates to CASSNPPDRSAF.

V gene TRBV6-6 combines with J gene TRBJ2-1, with TRBD1 matching over 7 bases. Germline values: CDR1 MNHNY, CDR2 SVGAGI (reference sequence). V lost 6 bases and J lost 7; bases outside the gene matches: 3. The CDR3 spans 12 residues. CDR3 in amino acids: CASRRQGNEQFF. In nucleotides, the CDR3 is TGTGCCAGCAGACGACAGGGAAATGAGCAGTTCTTC.